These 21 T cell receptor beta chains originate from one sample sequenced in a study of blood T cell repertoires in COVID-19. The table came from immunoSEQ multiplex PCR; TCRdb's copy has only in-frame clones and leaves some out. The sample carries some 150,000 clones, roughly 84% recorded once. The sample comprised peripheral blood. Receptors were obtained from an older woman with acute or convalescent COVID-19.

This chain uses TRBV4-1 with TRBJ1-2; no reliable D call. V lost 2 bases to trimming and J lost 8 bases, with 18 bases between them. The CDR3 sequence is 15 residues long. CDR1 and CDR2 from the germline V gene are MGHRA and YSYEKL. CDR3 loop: CASSQPSPRAHGYTF. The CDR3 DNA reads TGCGCCAGCAGCCAACCCTCCCCGCGAGCTCACGGCTACACCTTC.

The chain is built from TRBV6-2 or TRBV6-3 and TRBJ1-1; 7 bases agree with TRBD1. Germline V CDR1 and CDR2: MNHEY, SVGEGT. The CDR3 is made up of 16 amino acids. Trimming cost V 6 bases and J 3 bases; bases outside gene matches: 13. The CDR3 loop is CASSKSATGIYTEAFF. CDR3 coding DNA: TGTGCCAGCAGCAAATCCGCGACAGGGATTTACACTGAAGCTTTCTTT.

The CDR3 spells CASSQDRTGQGYEQYF. The CDR3 nucleotides are TGCGCCAGCAGCCAAGATAGGACGGGACAGGGCTACGAGCAGTACTTC. The chain is built from TRBV4-3 and TRBJ2-7; 9 bases line up with TRBD1. The CDR3 is 16 residues long. Germline loops: CDR1 LGHNA, CDR2 YSLEER. The junction had 6 bases not matched to a gene; V was cut back by 0 bases and J by 3 bases.

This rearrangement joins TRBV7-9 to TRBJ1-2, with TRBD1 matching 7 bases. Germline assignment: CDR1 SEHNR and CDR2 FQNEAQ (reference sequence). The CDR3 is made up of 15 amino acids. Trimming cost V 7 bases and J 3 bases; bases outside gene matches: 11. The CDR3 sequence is CASTPSPGTDYGYTF. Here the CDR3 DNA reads TGTGCCAGCACCCCTAGCCCTGGGACAGACTATGGCTACACCTTC.

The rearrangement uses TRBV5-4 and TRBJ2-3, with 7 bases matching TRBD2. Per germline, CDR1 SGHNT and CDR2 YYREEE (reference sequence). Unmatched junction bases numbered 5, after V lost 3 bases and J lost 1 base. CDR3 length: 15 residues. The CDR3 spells CASSYRAGGTDTQYF. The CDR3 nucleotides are TGTGCCAGCAGCTATCGGGCGGGGGGCACAGATACGCAGTATTTT.

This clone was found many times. The CDR3 spells CASSQAHLAGIQETQYF. CDR3 nucleotide sequence: TGCGCCAGCAGCCAAGCTCATCTAGCGGGGATCCAAGAGACCCAGTACTTC. The chain carries TRBV4-1 and TRBJ2-5, with 9 bases identical to TRBD2. Trimming cost V 1 base and J 1 base; bases outside gene matches: 7. Germline assignment: CDR1 MGHRA and CDR2 YSYEKL. The CDR3 sequence is 17 residues long.

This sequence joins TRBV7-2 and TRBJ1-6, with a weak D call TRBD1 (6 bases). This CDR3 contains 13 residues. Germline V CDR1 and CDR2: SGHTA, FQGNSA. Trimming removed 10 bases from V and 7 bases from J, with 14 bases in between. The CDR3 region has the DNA TGTGCCACTATCAGGGGTCCGAATTCACCCCTCCACTTT. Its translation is CATIRGPNSPLHF.

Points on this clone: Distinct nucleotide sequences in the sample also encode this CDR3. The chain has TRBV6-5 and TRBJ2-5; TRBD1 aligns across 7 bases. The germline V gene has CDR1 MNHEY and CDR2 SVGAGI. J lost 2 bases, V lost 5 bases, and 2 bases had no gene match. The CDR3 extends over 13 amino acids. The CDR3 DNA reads TGTGCCAGCAGTCCGACAGGGCAAGAGACCCAGTACTTC. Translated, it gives CASSPTGQETQYF.

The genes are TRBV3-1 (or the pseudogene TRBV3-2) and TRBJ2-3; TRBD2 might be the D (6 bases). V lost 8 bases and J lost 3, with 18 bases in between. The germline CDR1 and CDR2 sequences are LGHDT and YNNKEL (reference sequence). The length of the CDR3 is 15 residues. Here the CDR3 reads CASRLTRLATDTQYF. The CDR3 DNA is TGTGCCAGCCGATTGACCCGCCTAGCGACAGATACGCAGTATTTT.

The CDR3 DNA reads as TGTGCCAGCAGTTACTCTACAGGGTGGGACGGCTACACCTTC. Translating it yields CASSYSTGWDGYTF. V gene TRBV6-5 combines with J gene TRBJ1-2; D might be TRBD1 (6 bases). The germline V gene encodes CDR1 MNHEY and CDR2 SVGAGI. Deletions cut 0 bases from V and 8 bases from J, with 13 bases between. This CDR3 contains 14 residues.

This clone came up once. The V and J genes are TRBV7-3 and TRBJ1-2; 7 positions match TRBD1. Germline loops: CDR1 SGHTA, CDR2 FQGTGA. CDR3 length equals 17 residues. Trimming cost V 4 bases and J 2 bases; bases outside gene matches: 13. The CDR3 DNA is TGTGCCAGCAGCTCCACCCAGTCCGGGACAGAAAACTATGGCTACACCTTC. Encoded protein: CASSSTQSGTENYGYTF.

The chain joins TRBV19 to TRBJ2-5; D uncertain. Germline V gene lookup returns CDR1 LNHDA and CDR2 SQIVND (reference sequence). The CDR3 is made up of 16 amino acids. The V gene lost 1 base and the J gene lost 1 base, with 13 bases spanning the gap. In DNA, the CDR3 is TGTGCCAGTAGTATAGCGTCAGGCCTTGGCCAAGAGACCCAGTACTTC. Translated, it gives CASSIASGLGQETQYF.

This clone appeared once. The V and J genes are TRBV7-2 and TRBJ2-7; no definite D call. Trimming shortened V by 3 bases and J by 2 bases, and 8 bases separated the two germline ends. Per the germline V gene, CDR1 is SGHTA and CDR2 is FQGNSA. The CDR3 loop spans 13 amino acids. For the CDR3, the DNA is TGTGCCAGCAGCTTGGCTCTAGCCTACGAGCAGTACTTC. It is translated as CASSLALAYEQYF.

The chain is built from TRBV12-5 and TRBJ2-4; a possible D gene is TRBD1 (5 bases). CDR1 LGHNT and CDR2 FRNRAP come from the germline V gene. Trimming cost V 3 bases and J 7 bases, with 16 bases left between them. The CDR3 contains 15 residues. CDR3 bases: TGTGCTAGTGGTTTTCAGGGTATACTGGGCAACATTCAGTACTTC. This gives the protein CASGFQGILGNIQYF. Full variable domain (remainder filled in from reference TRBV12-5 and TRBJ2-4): DARVTQTPRHKVTEMGQEVTMRCQPILGHNTVFWYRQTMMQGLELLAYFRNRAPLDDSGMPKDRFSAEMPDATLATLKIQPSEPRDSAVYFCASGFQGILGNIQYFGAGTRLSVL.

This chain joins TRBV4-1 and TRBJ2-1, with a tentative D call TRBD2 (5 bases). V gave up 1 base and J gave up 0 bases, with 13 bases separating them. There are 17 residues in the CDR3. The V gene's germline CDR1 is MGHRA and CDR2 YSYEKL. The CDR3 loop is CASSQGQRRISYNEQFF. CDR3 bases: TGCGCCAGCAGCCAAGGGCAGCGGAGAATCTCCTACAATGAGCAGTTCTTC.

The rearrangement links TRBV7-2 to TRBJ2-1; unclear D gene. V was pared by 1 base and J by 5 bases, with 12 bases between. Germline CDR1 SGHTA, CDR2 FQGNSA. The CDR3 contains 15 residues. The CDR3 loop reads CASSLVAGSNNEQFF. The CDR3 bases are TGTGCCAGCAGCTTAGTGGCAGGTTCCAACAATGAGCAGTTCTTC.

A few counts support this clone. CDR3 sequence: CASSWDIQETQYF. In DNA form, the CDR3 reads TGCGCCAGCAGCTGGGACATTCAAGAGACCCAGTACTTC. J is TRBJ2-5 and V is TRBV5-1, with D maybe TRBD1 (6 bases). Per the germline V gene, CDR1 is SGHRS and CDR2 is YFSETQ. The V gene lost 3 bases and the J gene lost 2 bases, with 8 bases spanning the gap. CDR3 length: 13 amino acids.

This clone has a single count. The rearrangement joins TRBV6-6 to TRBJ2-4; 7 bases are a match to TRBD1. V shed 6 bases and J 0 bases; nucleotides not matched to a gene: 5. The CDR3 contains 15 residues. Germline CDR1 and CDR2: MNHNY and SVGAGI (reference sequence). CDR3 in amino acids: CASSQTGVAKNIQYF. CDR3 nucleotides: TGTGCCAGCAGCCAAACAGGGGTAGCCAAAAACATTCAGTACTTC.

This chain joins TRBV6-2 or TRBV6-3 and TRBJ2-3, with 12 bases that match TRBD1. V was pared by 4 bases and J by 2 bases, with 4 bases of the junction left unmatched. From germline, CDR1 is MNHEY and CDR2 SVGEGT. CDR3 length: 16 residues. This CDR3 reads CASSSRDRGPTDTQYF. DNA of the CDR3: TGTGCCAGCAGTTCTCGGGACAGGGGGCCCACAGATACGCAGTATTTT.

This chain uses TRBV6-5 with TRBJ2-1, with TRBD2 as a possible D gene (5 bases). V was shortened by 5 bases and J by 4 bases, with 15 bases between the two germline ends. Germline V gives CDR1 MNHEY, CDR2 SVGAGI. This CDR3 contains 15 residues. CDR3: CASSPRGFGYNEQFF. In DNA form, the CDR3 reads TGTGCCAGCAGTCCCCGGGGTTTCGGGTACAATGAGCAGTTCTTC.

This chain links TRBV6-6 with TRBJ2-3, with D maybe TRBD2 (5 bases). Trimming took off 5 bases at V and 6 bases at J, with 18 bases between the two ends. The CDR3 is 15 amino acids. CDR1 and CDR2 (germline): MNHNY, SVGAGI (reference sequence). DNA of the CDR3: TGTGCCAGCAGTGCCCCGTCCCCCGGGGTGGATACGCAGTATTTT. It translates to CASSAPSPGVDTQYF.